This T cell receptor (beta chain) was found in a study of post-analysis software for immune sequencing data. The overall study: Courses of disease covered relapsing-remitting, secondary progressive and progressive-relapsing multiple sclerosis.

Overall study findings and caveats: Samples prepared in the same batch strongly co-clustered by F measure. Patients with multiple sclerosis recorded significantly lower normalized Chao1 diversity than controls, the study found.

Note on this clonotype: What it binds is not known.

Unique molecular identifiers tagged the TCR beta cDNA libraries. The T cell input of roughly 0.9 to 11 million gave about 470,000 cDNA molecules. TCRdb called the PCR reads again in MiXCR, with one record for every CDR3 protein. The table shows hundreds of thousands of distinct CDR3 sequences, with roughly 27% occurring only once. Sequences were obtained from blood. The sequence was collected from a girl under 18 with multiple sclerosis.

The CDR3 protein is CASSLVAGGTYEQYF. As DNA, the CDR3 is TGTGCCAGCAGCCTAGTAGCGGGGGGAACCTACGAGCAGTACTTC. The chain links TRBV7-2 to TRBJ2-7; 10 bases map to TRBD2. There are 15 residues in the CDR3. V trimming: 5 bases; J trimming: 2 bases; junction bases outside the gene matches: 6. Per germline, CDR1 SGHTA and CDR2 FQGNSA.